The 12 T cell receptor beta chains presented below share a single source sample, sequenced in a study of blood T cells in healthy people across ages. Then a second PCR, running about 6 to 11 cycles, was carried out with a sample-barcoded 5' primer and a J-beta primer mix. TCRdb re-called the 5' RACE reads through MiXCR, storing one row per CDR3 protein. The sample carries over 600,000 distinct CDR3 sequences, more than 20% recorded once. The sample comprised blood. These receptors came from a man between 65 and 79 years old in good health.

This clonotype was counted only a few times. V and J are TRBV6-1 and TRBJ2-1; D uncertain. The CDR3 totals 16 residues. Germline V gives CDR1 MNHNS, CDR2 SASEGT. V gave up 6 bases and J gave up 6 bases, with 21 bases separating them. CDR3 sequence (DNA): TGTGCCAGCAGCCTATCGGTAGGGATGGTTGGCAATGAGCAGTTCTTC. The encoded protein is CASSLSVGMVGNEQFF.

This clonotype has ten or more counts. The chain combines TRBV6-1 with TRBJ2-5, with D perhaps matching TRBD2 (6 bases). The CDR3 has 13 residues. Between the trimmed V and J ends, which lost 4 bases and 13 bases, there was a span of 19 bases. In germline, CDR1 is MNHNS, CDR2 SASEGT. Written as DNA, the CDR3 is TGTGCCAGCAGTGTGGGGGGAAGACAGACAACGTACTTC. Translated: CASSVGGRQTTYF.

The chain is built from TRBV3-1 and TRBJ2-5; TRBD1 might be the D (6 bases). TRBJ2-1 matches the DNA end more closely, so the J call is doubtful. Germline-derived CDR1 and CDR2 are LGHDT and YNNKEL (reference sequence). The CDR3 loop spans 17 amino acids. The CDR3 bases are TGTGCCAGCAGCCAAAGATTGGGGGAGACAGGCTACAATGAGCAGTTCTTC. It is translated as CASSQRLGETGYNEQFF.

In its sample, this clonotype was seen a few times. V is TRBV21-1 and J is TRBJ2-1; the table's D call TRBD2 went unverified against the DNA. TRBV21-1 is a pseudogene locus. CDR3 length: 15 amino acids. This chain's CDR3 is CASSMTSGGSVEQFF. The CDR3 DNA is TGTGCCAGCAGCATGACTAGCGGGGGTAGTGTTGAGCAGTTCTTC.

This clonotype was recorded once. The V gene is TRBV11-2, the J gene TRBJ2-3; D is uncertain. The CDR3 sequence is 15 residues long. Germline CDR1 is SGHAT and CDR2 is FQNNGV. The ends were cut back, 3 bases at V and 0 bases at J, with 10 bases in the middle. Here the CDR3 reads CASSFMGGSTDTQYF. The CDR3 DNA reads TGTGCCAGCAGCTTTATGGGCGGCAGCACAGATACGCAGTATTTT.

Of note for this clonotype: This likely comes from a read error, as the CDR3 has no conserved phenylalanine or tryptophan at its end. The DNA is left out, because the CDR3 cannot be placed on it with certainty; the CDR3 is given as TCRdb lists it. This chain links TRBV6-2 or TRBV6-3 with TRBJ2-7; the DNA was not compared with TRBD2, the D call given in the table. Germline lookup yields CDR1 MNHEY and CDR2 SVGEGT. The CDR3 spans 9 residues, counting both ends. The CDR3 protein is CASRTWTLL.

The CDR3 loop is CASSLITAGDRNEQYF. The DNA for the CDR3 is TGTGCCAGCAGCCTCATTACAGCGGGAGATCGGAACGAGCAGTACTTC. The gene calls are TRBV2 and TRBJ2-7; TRBD2 matches at 8 bases. CDR1 and CDR2 (germline): SNHLY, FYNNEI. The CDR3 is 16 residues long. The V segment lost 6 bases and the J segment 5 bases; nucleotides outside the gene matches: 15.

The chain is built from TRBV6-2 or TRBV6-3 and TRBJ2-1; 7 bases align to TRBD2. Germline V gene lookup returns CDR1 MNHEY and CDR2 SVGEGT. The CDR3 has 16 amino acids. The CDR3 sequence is CVTRDYPGVIYNEQFF. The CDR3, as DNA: TGTGTCACCCGGGACTACCCGGGAGTTATCTACAATGAGCAGTTCTTC.

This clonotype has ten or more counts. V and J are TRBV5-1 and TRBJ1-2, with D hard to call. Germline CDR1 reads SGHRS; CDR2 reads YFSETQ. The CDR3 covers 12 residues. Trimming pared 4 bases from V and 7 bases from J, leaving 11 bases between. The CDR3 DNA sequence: TGCGCCAGCAGCGATTCGGCGGTTGGCTACACCTTC. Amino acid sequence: CASSDSAVGYTF.

CDR3 sequence: CASSPPGHPNEKLFF. The CDR3, as DNA: TGTGCCAGCTCACCACCGGGGCACCCGAATGAAAAACTGTTTTTT. The rearrangement joins TRBV18 to TRBJ1-4; TRBD1 is a possible D gene (5 bases). The CDR3 covers 15 residues. The germline V gene encodes CDR1 KGHSH and CDR2 LQKENI. Trimming took off 0 bases at V and 5 bases at J, with 10 bases between the two ends.

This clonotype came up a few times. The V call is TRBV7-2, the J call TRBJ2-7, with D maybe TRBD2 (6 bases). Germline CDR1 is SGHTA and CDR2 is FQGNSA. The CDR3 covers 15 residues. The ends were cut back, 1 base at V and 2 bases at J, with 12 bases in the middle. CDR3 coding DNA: TGTGCCAGCAGCTTAGTGGTCGGGAGTACCTACGAGCAGTACTTC. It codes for CASSLVVGSTYEQYF.

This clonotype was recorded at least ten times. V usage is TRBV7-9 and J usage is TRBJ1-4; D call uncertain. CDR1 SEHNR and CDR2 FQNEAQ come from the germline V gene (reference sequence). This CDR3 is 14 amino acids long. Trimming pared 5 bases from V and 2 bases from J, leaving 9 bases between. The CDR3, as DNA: TGTGCCAGCAGCCAAATTACGACTAATGAAAAACTGTTTTTT. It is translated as CASSQITTNEKLFF.